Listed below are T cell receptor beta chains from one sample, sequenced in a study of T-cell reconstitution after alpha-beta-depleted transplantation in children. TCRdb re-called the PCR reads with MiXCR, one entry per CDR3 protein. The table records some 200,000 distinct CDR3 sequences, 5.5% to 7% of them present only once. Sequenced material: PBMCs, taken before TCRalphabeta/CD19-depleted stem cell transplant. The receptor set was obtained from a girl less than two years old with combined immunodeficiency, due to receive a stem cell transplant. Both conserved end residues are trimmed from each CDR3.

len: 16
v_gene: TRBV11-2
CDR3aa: ASSTHLRLAGGRDTQY

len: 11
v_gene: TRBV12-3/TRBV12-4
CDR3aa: ASRPDLEETQY

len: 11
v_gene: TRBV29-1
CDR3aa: SVNGQSSYEQY

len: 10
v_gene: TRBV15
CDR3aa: ATSENLFTQY

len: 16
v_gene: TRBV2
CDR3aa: ASSSGVLAGGSTYEQY

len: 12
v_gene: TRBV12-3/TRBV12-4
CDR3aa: ASSFSRLNTEAF

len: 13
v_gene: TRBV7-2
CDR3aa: ASSLEVTSGYEQY

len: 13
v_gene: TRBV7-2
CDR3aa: ASSLDPLRGAWAF

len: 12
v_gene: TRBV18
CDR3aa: ASSPTRRTDTQY

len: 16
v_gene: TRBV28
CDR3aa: ASRDSRALFTNTGELF

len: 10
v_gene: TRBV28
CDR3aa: ASSLWVRPLH

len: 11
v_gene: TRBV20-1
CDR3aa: SASGGLGREQY

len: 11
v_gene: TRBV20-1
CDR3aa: SATGLAGRLEY